The 26 T cell receptor beta chains given below trace back to one sample, sequenced in a study of T-cell memory formation after mild COVID-19. MiXCR, run by TCRdb on the 5' RACE reads, gives a single entry per CDR3 protein. The sample lists 250,000 to 300,000 distinct CDR3 sequences, 15% to 20% occurring once. Sequencing was done on a sample of PBMCs or a T cell subset sorted from them (not recorded which). All receptors derive from a man aged 18-30 years who had mild COVID-19 (a few samples of this study predate the infection). Cell type and time point are not known.

This clonotype has just a few counts. As DNA, the CDR3 is TGCGCCAGCAGCCAACTAGCGGGGCAGGTAGATACGCAGTATTTT. Protein product: CASSQLAGQVDTQYF. This chain joins TRBV4-1 and TRBJ2-3; TRBD2 agrees at 9 bases. The ends lost 2 bases at V and 5 bases at J; junction bases unmatched: 5. CDR1 and CDR2 (germline): MGHRA, YSYEKL. This CDR3 comprises 15 residues.

The chain employs TRBV9 and TRBJ2-3, with D unclear. This CDR3 is built from 12 residues. The V gene lost 3 bases and the J gene lost 10 bases, with 12 bases spanning the gap. Germline loops: CDR1 SGDLS, CDR2 YYNGEE. The CDR3 bases are TGTGCCAGCAGCGCCGCCTCCCCCCCGCAGTATTTT. It codes for CASSAASPPQYF.

The chain is built from TRBV27 and TRBJ2-1; TRBD1 aligns across 7 bases. CDR3 size: 12 residues. J gave up 12 bases and V 5 bases, and 7 bases lay outside the gene matches. Germline CDR1 and CDR2: MNHEY and SMNVEV (reference sequence). As DNA, the CDR3 is TGTGCCAGCAGTCAATTGACAGGGTGGCAGTTCTTC. As protein: CASSQLTGWQFF.

J is TRBJ1-6 and V is TRBV9; D perhaps matches TRBD1 (5 bases). The length of the CDR3 is 18 residues. Germline assignment: CDR1 SGDLS and CDR2 YYNGEE. This chain's CDR3 is CAPPRGSRLAPWGSPLHF. The CDR3 DNA sequence: TGTGCTCCGCCGAGGGGATCTCGTCTAGCACCTTGGGGTTCACCCCTCCACTTT.

The chain is built from TRBV12-3 or TRBV12-4 and TRBJ1-3; TRBD1 matches at 10 bases. CDR3 size: 18 residues. V gave up 4 bases and J gave up 2 bases; unmatched junction bases: 11. The CDR3 DNA sequence: TGTGCCAGCAGTTCGCCCCTCCCGGGACAGGGGACTGGAAACACCATATATTTT. It codes for CASSSPLPGQGTGNTIYF.

This clonotype was seen only a few times. This chain links TRBV7-2 with TRBJ2-3, with a weak D call TRBD2 (6 bases). The germline V gene encodes CDR1 SGHTA and CDR2 FQGNSA. The V end lost 7 bases, the J end lost 4 bases, and 18 bases lay between the germline ends. The CDR3 has 15 amino acids. The chain's CDR3 is CASTRGAGMSDTQYF. CDR3 coding DNA: TGTGCCAGCACCCGCGGGGCGGGCATGTCAGATACGCAGTATTTT. Full variable domain (outside the CDR3, taken from reference TRBV7-2 and TRBJ2-3): GAGVSQSPSNKVTEKGKDVELRCDPISGHTALYWYRQSLGQGLEFLIYFQGNSAPDKSGLPSDRFSAERTGGSVSTLTIQRTQQEDSAVYLCASTRGAGMSDTQYFGPGTRLTVL.

The chain combines TRBV18 with TRBJ1-1, with no clear D. This CDR3 has 13 residues. Per the germline V gene, CDR1 is KGHSH and CDR2 is LQKENI. V shed 2 bases and J shed 4 bases, with 8 bases lying between them. The CDR3 bases are TGTGCCAGCTCACCAAATCCCGGCACTGAAGCTTTCTTT. This sequence encodes CASSPNPGTEAFF.

The chain couples TRBV11-2 to TRBJ1-2; the D gene is possibly TRBD1 (6 bases). Germline lookup yields CDR1 SGHAT and CDR2 FQNNGV. This CDR3 is built from 15 residues. Deletions cut 2 bases from V and 5 bases from J, with 15 bases between. The CDR3 bases are TGTGCCAGCAGCTTATTCGCAGGGGCTGAATATGGCTACACCTTC. Translation gives CASSLFAGAEYGYTF.

V and J are TRBV7-2 and TRBJ2-1, with 14 bases identical to TRBD2. V shed 4 bases and J 3 bases; nucleotides not matched to a gene: 5. The CDR3 loop spans 17 amino acids. CDR1 and CDR2 from the germline V gene are SGHTA and FQGNSA. CDR3 coding DNA: TGTGCCAGCAGCTGGCTAGGGACTAGCGGGAGCTACAATGAGCAGTTCTTC. It specifies CASSWLGTSGSYNEQFF.

This clonotype was seen only a few times. V and J are TRBV19 and TRBJ1-1, with 10 positions matching TRBD1. The trim removed 7 bases at V and 0 bases at J, leaving 8 bases unmatched. Germline V gives CDR1 LNHDA, CDR2 SQIVND (reference sequence). The CDR3 runs 16 residues. The CDR3 region is CASINRDRGLNTEAFF. The CDR3 nucleotides are TGTGCCAGTATAAACCGGGACAGGGGACTGAACACTGAAGCTTTCTTT.

This chain joins TRBV7-9 and TRBJ2-3; D possibly corresponds to TRBD1 (6 bases). The CDR3 is 15 residues long. CDR1 is SEHNR, CDR2 FQNEAQ, per germline (reference sequence). Deletions cut 5 bases from V and 4 bases from J, with 16 bases between. DNA for the CDR3: TGTGCCAGCAGCCGAGCCGGACAGACCTCAGATACGCAGTATTTT. Its protein is CASSRAGQTSDTQYF.

This clonotype was detected a few times. This chain links TRBV7-9 with TRBJ2-2; D may be TRBD1 (6 bases). The CDR3 runs to 14 residues. The germline gives CDR1 SEHNR, CDR2 FQNEAQ (reference sequence). Deletions cut 8 bases from V and 5 bases from J, with 15 bases between. The CDR3 coding sequence is TGTGCCAGCGGGACGACAGGTCGAACCGGGGAGCTGTTTTTT. Its translation: CASGTTGRTGELFF.

This clonotype occurred a few times. The chain employs TRBV4-3 and TRBJ1-4; 7 bases match TRBD1. The germline V gene has CDR1 LGHNA and CDR2 YSLEER. The CDR3 contains 18 residues. Germline trimming cut 1 base from V and 5 bases from J; bases unmatched to any gene: 13. CDR3 protein: CASSQGGLTGTANEKLFF. CDR3 sequence (DNA): TGCGCCAGCAGCCAAGGGGGGCTAACCGGGACAGCAAATGAAAAACTGTTTTTT.

The chain carries TRBV21-1 and TRBJ2-7; TRBD1, the table's D call, was not compared with the DNA. TRBV21-1 is given as a pseudogene. The CDR3 contains 15 residues. The CDR3 bases are TGTGCCAGCAGCAAACCTTTAATACAGGGGAGCGAGCAGTACGTC. This sequence encodes CASSKPLIQGSEQYV.

This clonotype was seen a few times. The V call is TRBV19, the J call TRBJ2-4; 10 nucleotides match TRBD2. Germline CDR1 LNHDA, CDR2 SQIVND (reference sequence). This CDR3 comprises 15 residues. Trimming cost V 5 bases and J 5 bases; bases outside gene matches: 6. The CDR3 nucleotides read TGTGCCAGTAGTCTAGCGGGGGCCTTCGAAAACATTCAGTACTTC. Its translation is CASSLAGAFENIQYF.

The chain links TRBV6-5 to TRBJ2-3; D might be TRBD2 (6 bases). This CDR3 has 16 residues. Germline CDR1 MNHEY, CDR2 SVGAGI. The germline V and J ends were trimmed by 2 bases and 1 base, with 13 bases remaining between them. In DNA form, the CDR3 reads TGTGCCAGCAGTTACGAGTTGGGGGGAGGCACAGATACGCAGTATTTT. Translating gives CASSYELGGGTDTQYF.

This clonotype was detected ten times or more. V gene TRBV6-2 or TRBV6-3 combines with J gene TRBJ2-1; 9 bases agree with TRBD2. V gave up 0 bases and J gave up 9 bases; unmatched junction bases: 9. The V gene's germline CDR1 is MNHEY and CDR2 SVGEGT. The CDR3 spans 16 residues. The CDR3 reads CASSYSWRGGQGEQFF. The DNA for the CDR3 is TGTGCCAGCAGTTACTCCTGGCGGGGGGGCCAGGGTGAGCAGTTCTTC.

The V call is TRBV6-5, the J call TRBJ2-1, with 11 positions matching TRBD2. CDR3 size: 16 residues. Germline V lookup: CDR1 MNHEY, CDR2 SVGAGI. The trim removed 0 bases at V and 8 bases at J, leaving 6 bases unmatched. Written as DNA, the CDR3 is TGTGCCAGCAGTTACTCGGGTAGCGGGGGGGCCTATGAGCAGTTCTTC. Protein product: CASSYSGSGGAYEQFF.

This clonotype was seen only a few times. CDR3 coding DNA: TGTGCCAGCAGTTATGGACAGGGCGGGTACCCCCAGCATTTT. As protein: CASSYGQGGYPQHF. This chain uses TRBV6-5 with TRBJ1-5; TRBD1 aligns across 8 bases. The germline CDR1 and CDR2 sequences are MNHEY and SVGAGI. The CDR3 has 14 residues. The J segment lost 10 bases and the V segment lost 3 bases, leaving 8 bases of the junction unmatched.

CDR3 sequence (DNA): TGCAGTGCAGGCATTGGGACTAGCGGGGCGGCCAGGTATTTT. Protein sequence: CSAGIGTSGAARYF. The V gene is TRBV20-1, the J gene TRBJ2-3; 13 bases map to TRBD2. Germline CDR1 is DFQATT and CDR2 is SNEGSKA (reference sequence). CDR3 length: 14 amino acids. The trim removed 6 bases at V and 14 bases at J, leaving 14 bases unmatched.

This clonotype has only a few counts. The J gene is TRBJ2-2, the V gene TRBV6-6; the D call may be TRBD1 or TRBD2 (6 bases each). The CDR3 runs to 13 residues. Germline lookup yields CDR1 MNHNY and CDR2 SVGAGI (reference sequence). Trimming took off 10 bases at V and 3 bases at J, with 12 bases between the two ends. The CDR3 region has the DNA TGTGCCACCGGGGGACACTACACCGGGGAGCTGTTTTTT. The encoded protein is CATGGHYTGELFF.

This chain joins TRBV18 and TRBJ1-1, with 10 positions matching TRBD1. Per germline, CDR1 KGHSH and CDR2 LQKENI. The V and J ends lost 5 bases and 7 bases, in that order; junction bases with no gene match: 4. The CDR3 covers 13 residues. CDR3 nucleotides: TGTGCCAGCTCAGGGGACAGGGGCGGTGAAGCTTTCTTT. It codes for CASSGDRGGEAFF. The full variable domain, completed using reference TRBV18 and TRBJ1-1, is NAGVMQNPRHLVRRRGQEARLRCSPMKGHSHVYWYRQLPEEGLKFMVYLQKENIIDESGMPKERFSAEFPKEGPSILRIQQVVRGDSAAYFCASSGDRGGEAFFGQGTRLTVV.

The V and J genes are TRBV7-2 and TRBJ1-2, with no clear D. Germline V lookup: CDR1 SGHTA, CDR2 FQGNSA. V shed 1 base and J shed 0 bases, with 3 bases lying between them. CDR3 length: 13 residues. The CDR3 spells CASSLEPNYGYTF. The CDR3 bases are TGTGCCAGCAGCTTAGAACCTAACTATGGCTACACCTTC.

This clonotype was counted a few times. The chain combines TRBV3-1 with TRBJ2-3; TRBD2 is a possible D gene (6 bases). The CDR3 extends over 15 amino acids. CDR1 LGHDT and CDR2 YNNKEL come from the germline V gene (reference sequence). The germline V and J ends were trimmed by 4 bases and 2 bases, with 13 bases remaining between them. The CDR3 region is CASSPGLGDTDTQYF. DNA for the CDR3: TGTGCCAGCAGCCCGGGACTGGGGGACACAGATACGCAGTATTTT.

The table lists this clonotype with a few counts. The J gene is TRBJ2-1, the V gene TRBV27; 10 nucleotides agree with TRBD2. This CDR3 spans 17 amino acids. V shed 3 bases, J shed 3 bases, and the junction held 8 bases outside the gene matches. Germline lookup yields CDR1 MNHEY and CDR2 SMNVEV (reference sequence). CDR3 DNA: TGTGCCAGCAGTTTTTCTAGCGGGGGACCTCGCTACAATGAGCAGTTCTTC. It encodes CASSFSSGGPRYNEQFF.

The rearrangement joins TRBV15 to TRBJ1-6; no clear D. This CDR3 is 15 amino acids long. Germline CDR1 LNHNV, CDR2 YYDKDF (reference sequence). V lost 1 base, J lost 5 bases, and 9 bases lay in between. The CDR3 DNA sequence: TGTGCCACCAGCAGAGTTAGAGGCAATAATTCACCCCTCCACTTT. It translates to CATSRVRGNNSPLHF.